Listed below are T cell receptor beta chains from one sample, sequenced in a study of early T cells in non-severe SARS-CoV-2 infection. Each CDR3 protein gets one entry after TCRdb re-called the 5' RACE reads with MiXCR. The sample lists some 77,000 distinct CDR3 sequences; 5% were seen once. Sequencing used whole blood, obtained at baseline. These receptors came from an adult who was a healthcare worker with PCR-confirmed SARS-CoV-2 infection or an uninfected control (not recorded which). CDR3s include the opening cysteine and the closing phenylalanine or tryptophan. The D gene is left open where the match is weak. Only part of the rows carry a size: once, few, many, or a class if the clone is expanded.

j_call v_call clone_size d_call cdr3_nt cdr3_aa
TRBJ1-1 TRBV5-1 few - TGCGCCAGCAGCTGGAACACGAACACTGAAGCTTTCTTT CASSWNTNTEAFF
TRBJ1-1 TRBV12-3/TRBV12-4 few TRBD1 TGTGCCAGCAGCCAGGGGGAATATACTGAAGCTTTCTTT CASSQGEYTEAFF
TRBJ2-3 TRBV25-1 many - TGTGCCAGCAGTAGGGGTCTTTCCACAGATACGCAGTATTTT CASSRGLSTDTQYF
TRBJ2-7 TRBV20-1 many TRBD1 TGCAGTGCTAGAGATGGTGGCCGGGACAGAACCTACGAGCAGTACTTC CSARDGGRDRTYEQYF
TRBJ2-5 TRBV30 few TRBD1 TGTGCCTGGAGCCAGGACAGGGCCCGGGAGACCCAGTACTTC CAWSQDRARETQYF
TRBJ2-7 TRBV5-4 few - TGTGCCAGCAGTTCCAGACTAGACTCCTACGAGCAGTACTTC CASSSRLDSYEQYF
TRBJ2-6 TRBV9 many - TGTGCCAGCAGCTTCCGACAGGCGGCGGCCTCTGGGGCCAACGTCCTGACTTTC CASSFRQAAASGANVLTF
TRBJ2-7 TRBV5-6 many TRBD2 TGTGCCAGCAGCCCGGGACTAGCGGGGAACTACGAGCAGTACTTC CASSPGLAGNYEQYF
TRBJ1-1 TRBV9 few - TGTGCCAGCAGCGTAGCTAGCGGGGACGGTGAAGCTTTCTTT CASSVASGDGEAFF
TRBJ2-2 TRBV4-2 many - TGTGCCAGCAGCCAAGAGGAGGCAGGTCACGGGAGCGGAAACACCGGGGAGCTGTTTTTT CASSQEEAGHGSGNTGELFF
TRBJ2-1 TRBV7-8 many - TGTGCCAGCAGCCGTGGACCCTACAATGAGCAGTTCTTC CASSRGPYNEQFF
TRBJ2-2 TRBV7-6 - - TGTGCCAGCAGCTTAGCGGGCATTCCGAACACCGGGGAGCTGTTTTTT CASSLAGIPNTGELFF
TRBJ2-3 TRBV4-2 many TRBD2 TGTGCCAGCAGCCAAGAAGGGACGGGAGGGCCAGGAGATACGCAGTATTTT CASSQEGTGGPGDTQYF
TRBJ1-4 TRBV30 few - TGTGCCTGGAGTGAATCGGGCCTTGCAACTAATGAAAAACTGTTTTTT CAWSESGLATNEKLFF
TRBJ2-7 TRBV7-2 few TRBD1 TGTGCCAGCAGCTTCCCAGGGGGTTACGAGCAGTACTTC CASSFPGGYEQYF
TRBJ1-2 TRBV19 many - TGTGCCAGTAGTATCCGGCAGGGACCGAATGGCTACACCTTC CASSIRQGPNGYTF
TRBJ2-2 TRBV5-1 few - TGCGCCAGCAGCTTGTCGGGAGCTCTCGGGGAGCTGTTTTTT CASSLSGALGELFF
TRBJ2-7 TRBV5-6 many - TGTGCCAGCAGCTTAGGTTGGGGCCACCCCTCCTACGAGCAGTACTTC CASSLGWGHPSYEQYF
TRBJ2-7 TRBV14 - - TGTGCCAGCAGCCAAGATCTCTGGTTGTCCTACGAGCAGTACTTC CASSQDLWLSYEQYF
TRBJ2-2 TRBV12-3/TRBV12-4 few TRBD2 TGTGCCAGCAGTTTCGGGCGGGAGGCCGTGTCCGGGGAGCTGTTTTTT CASSFGREAVSGELFF
TRBJ2-3 TRBV12-3/TRBV12-4 many - TGTGCCAGCAGTTTAGGATTCGGACTCCACTACACAGATACGCAGTATTTT CASSLGFGLHYTDTQYF
TRBJ1-1 TRBV12-5 few - TGTGCTAGTGGTTTGGTGGGGGGGACTGAAGCTTTCTTT CASGLVGGTEAFF
TRBJ2-1 TRBV4-1 - TRBD1 TGCGCCAGCAGCCAAGGGACAGGGGGCCTGGAGCAGTTCTTC CASSQGTGGLEQFF
TRBJ2-1 TRBV6-4 many TRBD2 TGTGCCAGCAGTGACTCGTCTAGCGGGAGCAATGAGCAGTTCTTC CASSDSSSGSNEQFF
TRBJ2-7 TRBV28 few - TGTGCCAGCAGTTTAGTGGCCGGGATCTCCTACGAGCAGTACTTC CASSLVAGISYEQYF
TRBJ1-1 TRBV7-2 many - TGTGCCAGCAGCTTAGGGCCCGGGACAAGAGCTTTCTTT CASSLGPGTRAFF
TRBJ1-2 TRBV28 many - TGTGCCAGCAGTCCCCTGCATGGCTACACCTTC CASSPLHGYTF
TRBJ2-7 TRBV20-1 many - TGCAGTGCTAGTCGCTCCTACGAGCAGTACTTC CSASRSYEQYF
TRBJ2-3 TRBV3-1 - - TGTGCCAGCAGCCAAGATGCGGGCGATACGCAGTATTTT CASSQDAGDTQYF
TRBJ1-1 TRBV5-1 few TRBD1 TGCGCCAGCAGCTTGGGGGACAGTCAGCACACTGAAGCTTTCTTT CASSLGDSQHTEAFF
TRBJ2-7 TRBV27 few TRBD2 TGTGCCAGCAGTCCAGCGGGAGGGCCGTACGAGCAGTACTTC CASSPAGGPYEQYF
TRBJ2-7 TRBV5-6 many - TGTGCCAGCAGCTCCCGACTAGAGGTCGACGAGCAGTACTTC CASSSRLEVDEQYF
TRBJ1-1 TRBV6-2/TRBV6-3 many TRBD1 TGTGCCAGCAGTCGACAGGGAATGAACACTGAAGCTTTCTTT CASSRQGMNTEAFF
TRBJ1-6 TRBV3-1 - - TGTGCCAGCAGCCAAGGAGACGGGGATTCACCCCTCCACTTT CASSQGDGDSPLHF
TRBJ2-7 TRBV4-1 - - TGCGCCAGCAGCCAAGCGGCTCGGGACTCCTCCTACGAGCAGTACTTC CASSQAARDSSYEQYF
TRBJ2-7 TRBV7-8 few - TGTGCCAGCAGCCGTGACACTCTCTACGAGCAGTACTTC CASSRDTLYEQYF
TRBJ2-1 TRBV6-1 many - TGTGCCAGCAGGTTGGGCAGTATCTCCTACAATGAGCAGTTCTTC CASRLGSISYNEQFF
TRBJ1-3 TRBV7-2 - - TGTGCCAGCAGCTGGAGATACAGGGCCTCTGGAAACACCATATATTTT CASSWRYRASGNTIYF
TRBJ2-7 TRBV5-1 many - TGCGCCAGCAGCTTCTCCTCTCGGGTGAGCGAGCAGTACTTC CASSFSSRVSEQYF
TRBJ2-6 TRBV5-6 - - TGTGCCAGCAGCCCCGGACAGTCTGGGGCCAACGTCCTGACTTTC CASSPGQSGANVLTF
TRBJ2-3 TRBV7-9 few TRBD2 TGTGCCAGCAGCTCAGCGGGAGTGGGGACAGATACGCAGTATTTT CASSSAGVGTDTQYF
TRBJ1-1 TRBV7-9 many - TGTGCCAGCGAGGGGGGGAGGTCGGTGGCTTTCTTT CASEGGRSVAFF
TRBJ2-7 TRBV20-1 many - TGCAGTGCTAGAGTCCCCAGCTCCTACGAGCAGTACTTC CSARVPSSYEQYF
TRBJ1-1 TRBV29-1 many TRBD1 TGCAGCGTGCGGACAGGGGGGACTGAAGCTTTCTTT CSVRTGGTEAFF
TRBJ2-5 TRBV2 - - TGTGCCAGCACCGTTCAGGGTTCCCAAGAGACCCAGTACTTC CASTVQGSQETQYF
TRBJ2-7 TRBV2 many TRBD1 TGTGCCAGCAGGGTAGACAGGGACCGGGCGTCCGCCTACGAGCAGTACTTC CASRVDRDRASAYEQYF
TRBJ2-1 TRBV7-9 - TRBD2 TGTGCCAGCAGCTTAGCAGGGACTAGCCGCCATGAGCAGTTCTTC CASSLAGTSRHEQFF
TRBJ1-1 TRBV29-1 - - TGCAGCGTTGAATTAAGGGAGGGAGCTTTCTTT CSVELREGAFF